Presented here are 7 T cell receptor beta chains from one specimen sequenced in a study of blood T cell repertoires in COVID-19 (dated by TCRdb to 2018 to 2020). Library creation used the immunoSEQ multiplex PCR assay. This is the immuneACCESS table as TCRdb keeps it, with only in-frame sequences that have V and J called. A part of the clones is gone; compared with another copy, unresolved V genes explain less than half, and the rest is unexplained. The sample includes 250,000 to 300,000 clones, with about nine tenths observed a single time. The top ten constitute about 1.1% of the sample. The sample consisted of PBMCs or T cells enriched from blood (not recorded which). Receptors were obtained from a woman in her 30s who had recovered from COVID-19.

This chain connects TRBV28 to TRBJ2-3; D gene uncertain. The CDR3 is made up of 14 amino acids. V was trimmed by 5 bases and J by 2 bases, leaving 11 bases between them. Germline V gene sequence: CDR1 MDHEN, CDR2 SYDVKM. CDR3 amino acids: CASSISLPTDTQYF. CDR3 in DNA: TGTGCCAGCAGTATAAGCCTACCCACAGATACGCAGTATTTT.

The V and J genes are TRBV18 and TRBJ2-1, with TRBD2 identical over 8 bases. The CDR3 sequence is 16 residues long. Germline loops: CDR1 KGHSH, CDR2 LQKENI. V shed 3 bases and J 4 bases; nucleotides not matched to a gene: 8. The CDR3 sequence is CASSPPGGGMYNEQFF. The CDR3 bases are TGTGCCAGCTCACCCCCCGGGGGGGGTATGTACAATGAGCAGTTCTTC.

V and J are TRBV4-3 and TRBJ2-2, with 9 bases identical to TRBD2. Trimming cost V 4 bases and J 5 bases; bases outside gene matches: 5. Germline V gene data show CDR1 as LGHNA and CDR2 as YSLEER. The CDR3 spans 15 residues. CDR3 amino acids: CASSPPGLATGELFF. DNA for the CDR3: TGCGCCAGCAGCCCTCCGGGACTAGCAACCGGGGAGCTGTTTTTT.

This chain uses TRBV18 with TRBJ1-2; tentative D call: TRBD1 (6 bases). The CDR3 totals 14 residues. Trimming stripped 6 bases from V and 2 bases from J, with 13 bases between. The germline V gene encodes CDR1 KGHSH and CDR2 LQKENI. The CDR3 loop reads CASSNRDNNYGYTF. CDR3 coding DNA: TGTGCCAGCTCGAATCGGGACAACAACTATGGCTACACCTTC.

The chain uses TRBV7-9 and TRBJ2-2; a possible D gene is TRBD2 (6 bases). Germline-derived CDR1 and CDR2 are SEHNR and FQNEAQ (reference sequence). V lost 4 bases and J lost 1, with 13 bases in between. The length of the CDR3 is 16 residues. This CDR3 reads CASSSLGGRNTGELFF. Here the CDR3 DNA reads TGTGCCAGCAGCTCATTGGGGGGTAGGAACACCGGGGAGCTGTTTTTT. The full variable domain, completed using reference TRBV7-9 and TRBJ2-2, is DTGVSQNPRHKITKRGQNVTFRCDPISEHNRLYWYRQTLGQGPEFLTYFQNEAQLEKSRLLSDRFSAERPKGSFSTLEIQRTEQGDSAMYLCASSSLGGRNTGELFFGEGSRLTVL.

The chain uses TRBV6-5 and TRBJ1-2; no reliable D call. Between the trimmed V and J ends, which lost 2 bases and 3 bases, there was a span of 10 bases. The CDR3 runs to 14 residues. Germline CDR1 is MNHEY and CDR2 is SVGAGI. The CDR3 loop reads CASSYRRGDYGYTF. The CDR3 coding sequence is TGTGCCAGCAGTTACAGGCGAGGTGACTATGGCTACACCTTC.

The chain employs TRBV7-2 and TRBJ2-3, with a tentative D call TRBD1 (6 bases). V lost 6 bases to trimming and J lost 1 base, with 8 bases between them. The CDR3 length is 13 residues. Per the germline V gene, CDR1 is SGHTA and CDR2 is FQGNSA. This CDR3 reads CASRPGGTDTQYF. Here the CDR3 DNA reads TGTGCCAGCAGACCAGGGGGCACAGATACGCAGTATTTT.